The T cell receptor (beta chain) under discussion was sequenced for a study of blood T cell repertoires in COVID-19. Overall study context: Material from acute and convalescent COVID-19 was sourced from the United States, Italy and Spain.

As originally analysed: Reference gene primer amplification yielded estimated nucleated cell counts. Only in-frame clones appear in the TCRdb table, and some are missing; sequencing was by immunoSEQ multiplex PCR. V, J and clone size are taken as reported in that table, and D and trimming were inferred from the DNA itself. The table includes 220,000 or so clones, almost 90% detected once. Participants were aged roughly 18 to 89 years, lived in roughly 25 US areas, and enrolled virtually. The receptor comes from a woman aged 45-60 years with acute COVID-19. Sequencing was carried out using PBMCs or T cells enriched from blood (not recorded which).

In nucleotides, the CDR3 is TGTGCCGGGGGTAGATCCGGGGAGCTGTTTTTT. Its protein product is CAGGRSGELFF. This rearrangement joins TRBV30 to TRBJ2-2; D is possibly TRBD1 or TRBD2 (5 bases each). Germline V gene lookup returns CDR1 GTSNPN and CDR2 SVGIG (reference sequence). With 8 bases removed from V and 6 bases from J, the gap between germline ends came to 10 bases. CDR3 size: 11 residues.